This is a list of T cell receptor beta chains from one sample in a study of T cell changes during pregnancy in multiple sclerosis. Here immunoSEQ multiplex PCR was the method, and the copy in TCRdb shows in-frame clones only, minus some. The sample shows 70,000 to 95,000 clones, almost 95% of them seen only once. The sample in question was peripheral blood, obtained in the third trimester of pregnancy. The receptors originated from a female donor with multiple sclerosis, enrolled in a pregnancy study. Each CDR3 is given with its conserved first and last residue. A D gene is named only where the DNA matches it firmly. The size entry is marked missing in some rows and otherwise reads once, few, many or a size class.

J | V | D | size | CDR3 | DNA
TRBJ2-2 | TRBV9 | NA | NA | CASSGNGELFF | TGTGCCAGCAGCGGAAATGGGGAGCTATTTTTT
TRBJ2-2 | TRBV5-1 | TRBD1 | NA | CASSAGTGSNTGELFF | TGCGCCAGCAGCGCAGGGACAGGGTCAAACACCGGGGAGCTGTTTTTT
TRBJ1-1 | TRBV5-1 | TRBD1 | once | CASSLEGTGDGFF | TGCGCCAGCAGCTTGGAAGGGACAGGGGATGGTTTCTTT
TRBJ2-1 | TRBV10-3 | TRBD2 | NA | CAISESGASSYNEQFF | TGTGCCATCAGTGAGAGCGGGGCCAGCTCCTACAATGAGCAGTTCTTC
TRBJ2-3 | TRBV11-2 | TRBD1 | NA | CASSLGQGTTDTQYF | TGTGCCAGCAGTTTAGGACAGGGGACCACAGATACGCAGTATTTT
TRBJ2-3 | TRBV18 | NA | NA | CASSPGQGTTDTQYF | TGTGCCAGCTCACCTGGGCAGGGGACCACAGATACGCAGTATTTT
TRBJ1-2 | TRBV28 | NA | NA | CASSRPRGGNYGYTF | TGTGCCAGCAGTCGCCCTCGGGGAGGTAACTATGGCTACACCTTC
TRBJ1-4 | TRBV7-2 | NA | once | CASSLILSDEKLFF | TGTGCCAGCAGCTTAATCTTAAGCGATGAAAAACTGTTTTTT
TRBJ2-2 | TRBV9 | TRBD2 | NA | CASSVASGSWTGELFF | TGTGCCAGCAGCGTAGCTAGCGGGAGTTGGACCGGGGAGCTGTTTTTT
TRBJ1-1 | TRBV14 | NA | NA | CASSQRRGLLNTEAFF | TGTGCCAGCAGCCAAAGGAGGGGCCTACTGAACACTGAAGCTTTCTTT
TRBJ2-3 | TRBV5-1 | NA | NA | CASSPASPGLQVQVTDTQYF | TGCGCCAGCAGCCCAGCCTCTCCGGGACTCCAAGTCCAAGTCACAGATACGCAGTATTTT
TRBJ1-2 | TRBV29-1 | NA | NA | CSVDHVGGGNYGYTF | TGCAGCGTTGATCACGTTGGCGGAGGTAACTATGGCTACACCTTC
TRBJ1-3 | TRBV28 | NA | once | CASSLPIGNTIYF | TGTGCCAGCAGTTTACCCATCGGAAACACCATATATTTT
TRBJ1-2 | TRBV29-1 | NA | NA | CSVGTLTNYGYTF | TGCAGCGTGGGGACTCTTACTAACTATGGCTACACCTTC
TRBJ2-7 | TRBV4-3 | NA | once | CASSQDSGGAGYEQYF | TGCGCCAGCAGCCAAGATAGTGGGGGCGCTGGCTACGAGCAGTACTTC
TRBJ2-7 | TRBV6-1 | TRBD1 | NA | CASSLTGENEQYF | TGTGCCAGCAGTTTGACAGGGGAGAACGAGCAGTACTTC
TRBJ1-1 | TRBV6-5 | NA | once | CASSYRGVSNTEAFF | TGTGCCAGCAGTTACCGGGGGGTCTCGAACACTGAAGCTTTCTTT
TRBJ1-1 | TRBV5-1 | NA | NA | CASSETGFDTEAFF | TGCGCCAGCAGCGAGACAGGATTCGACACTGAAGCTTTCTTT
TRBJ2-7 | TRBV7-8 | NA | NA | CASSLDLSHEQYF | TGTGCCAGCAGCTTAGATTTATCCCACGAGCAGTACTTC
TRBJ2-5 | TRBV7-9 | NA | NA | CASSLAQTQRETQYF | TGTGCCAGCAGCTTAGCGCAAACCCAGCGGGAGACCCAGTACTTC
TRBJ2-1 | TRBV27 | NA | NA | CASIGGTPNEQFF | TGTGCCAGCATTGGGGGGACGCCCAATGAGCAGTTCTTC
TRBJ1-1 | TRBV5-8 | TRBD1 | NA | CASSWIGTGEEAFF | TGTGCCAGCAGCTGGATCGGGACAGGGGAAGAAGCTTTCTTT
TRBJ2-2 | TRBV7-8 | NA | NA | CASSRTRVPGELFF | TGTGCCAGCAGCCGAACTCGGGTACCCGGGGAGCTGTTTTTT
TRBJ2-1 | TRBV19 | TRBD2 | NA | CASSISNGGSDEQFF | TGTGCCAGTAGTATATCGAATGGCGGGAGCGATGAGCAGTTCTTC
TRBJ2-7 | TRBV13 | NA | NA | CASSLGLGDRSYEQYF | TGTGCCAGCAGCTTAGGACTTGGAGACCGCTCCTACGAGCAGTACTTC
TRBJ2-7 | TRBV5-4 | NA | NA | CASSAGTAPYEQYF | TGTGCCAGCAGCGCCGGAACAGCCCCCTACGAGCAGTACTTC
TRBJ2-5 | TRBV15 | NA | once | CATSRDLDYGETQYF | TGTGCCACCAGCAGAGATCTGGACTATGGAGAGACCCAGTACTTC
TRBJ2-7 | TRBV7-9 | TRBD1 | NA | CASSFRDSYEQYF | TGTGCCAGCAGCTTTCGGGACAGCTACGAGCAGTACTTC
TRBJ2-4 | TRBV7-8 | TRBD2 | NA | CASSPLGLALAKNIQYF | TGTGCCAGCAGCCCCTTGGGACTAGCTCTAGCCAAAAACATTCAGTACTTC
TRBJ2-1 | TRBV5-6 | TRBD2 | NA | CASSLAGVRHEQFF | TGTGCCAGCAGCTTAGCGGGAGTACGGCATGAGCAGTTCTTC
TRBJ1-2 | TRBV4-2 | NA | once | CASSQEVDYGYTF | TGTGCCAGCAGCCAAGAAGTAGACTATGGCTACACCTTC
TRBJ2-1 | TRBV19 | TRBD1 | once | CASSTSGGLNSEQFF | TGTGCCAGTAGTACCTCAGGGGGATTAAATAGTGAGCAGTTCTTC
TRBJ2-5 | TRBV5-4 | TRBD1 | NA | CASSLTRGYQETQYF | TGTGCCAGCAGCTTGACCAGGGGGTACCAAGAGACCCAGTACTTC
TRBJ2-3 | TRBV5-4 | NA | NA | CASSGGSTSTDTQYF | TGTGCCAGCAGCGGGGGGTCTACTAGCACAGATACGCAGTATTTT
TRBJ1-5 | TRBV28 | NA | NA | CASRRSERGPQHF | TGTGCCAGCAGACGTTCGGAGAGAGGGCCCCAGCATTTT
TRBJ2-1 | TRBV5-1 | TRBD2 | NA | CASSLGTSGRNEQFF | TGCGCCAGCAGCTTGGGGACTAGCGGGAGGAATGAGCAGTTCTTC
TRBJ2-1 | TRBV4-1 | TRBD2 | NA | CASSQDSGTSSYNEQFF | TGCGCCAGCAGCCAAGATAGCGGGACTAGCTCCTACAATGAGCAGTTCTTC
TRBJ2-5 | TRBV7-2 | TRBD2 | NA | CASSLGGSFLPETQYF | TGTGCCAGCAGCTTAGGCGGGAGCTTCTTACCAGAGACCCAGTACTTC
TRBJ1-2 | TRBV27 | TRBD1 | once | CASSLDRGRGYTF | TGTGCCAGCAGTTTAGACAGGGGGCGCGGCTACACCTTC
TRBJ2-7 | TRBV6-6 | TRBD2 | NA | CASRGSGNDEQYF | TGTGCCAGCAGGGGTAGCGGGAACGACGAGCAGTACTTC
TRBJ2-7 | TRBV7-9 | TRBD2 | NA | CASSWGTSSDEQYF | TGTGCCAGCAGCTGGGGGACTAGCTCGGACGAGCAGTACTTC
TRBJ1-1 | TRBV15 | TRBD1 | NA | CASGQGGNTEAFF | TGTGCCTCCGGTCAGGGGGGGAACACTGAAGCTTTCTTT
TRBJ2-2 | TRBV2 | TRBD1 | NA | CASTRHPGQANGELFF | TGTGCCAGCACCAGACACCCGGGACAGGCAAACGGGGAGCTGTTTTTT
TRBJ1-3 | TRBV7-8 | TRBD1 | NA | CASIKGTATVGTIYF | TGTGCCAGCATCAAGGGGACAGCGACTGTGGGCACCATATATTTT
TRBJ2-4 | TRBV5-4 | NA | NA | CASSVMGPAGSIQYF | TGTGCCAGCAGCGTGATGGGACCCGCGGGATCCATTCAGTACTTC
TRBJ2-7 | TRBV6-5 | TRBD1 | NA | CASSYSGTGSYEQYF | TGTGCCAGCAGTTATTCCGGGACAGGGTCCTACGAGCAGTACTTC
TRBJ1-5 | TRBV27 | NA | NA | CASSVQGSNQPQHF | TGTGCCAGCAGTGTACAGGGCAGCAATCAGCCCCAGCATTTT
TRBJ2-7 | TRBV7-3 | TRBD1 | NA | CASSWDRAYEQYF | TGTGCCAGCAGCTGGGACAGGGCCTACGAGCAGTACTTC
TRBJ1-4 | TRBV5-4 | NA | NA | CASSPPQGRGNEKLFF | TGTGCCAGCAGCCCGCCCCAGGGGCGTGGTAATGAAAAACTGTTTTTT
TRBJ1-5 | TRBV27 | TRBD1 | NA | CASSPRTGEVYQPQHF | TGTGCCAGCAGTCCCCGGACAGGGGAGGTATATCAGCCCCAGCATTTT
TRBJ2-1 | TRBV30 | TRBD2 | NA | CAWGTSGGGHEQFF | TGTGCCTGGGGGACTAGCGGGGGGGGACATGAGCAGTTCTTC
TRBJ2-2 | TRBV19 | NA | NA | CASRSQGNTGELFF | TGTGCCAGTAGATCACAGGGGAACACCGGGGAGCTGTTTTTT